This T cell receptor beta chain was sequenced in a study of T cells in Graves' hyperthyroidism and ophthalmopathy. Overall study findings and caveats: Blood also contained most expanded thyroid clonotypes above 0.001. Model-based prediction identified ophthalmopathy a median roughly 6.1 months prior to its onset.

Looked up from germline, CDR1 is SEHNR and CDR2 is FQNEAQ (reference sequence). The CDR3 spans 11 amino acids, including both terminal residues. As for this clonotype: Its antigen is unidentified. Given the absence of the conserved phenylalanine or tryptophan at the CDR3 end, a read error is likely. The DNA is omitted, as the CDR3 cannot be located on it reliably, and the CDR3 follows TCRdb's listing.

Amplified TCR beta CDR3 regions derived from RNA transcripts. Initially, a first-round RT-PCR of the TCR CDR3 employed the HTBI primer set. TCRdb passed the multiplex PCR reads through MiXCR, listing each CDR3 protein once. Of roughly 500,000 distinct CDR3 sequences detected, roughly 50% appear once; the ten largest clones hold roughly 19%. Investigators excluded patients with uncontrolled infection, other autoimmune disease, pregnancy or lactation. Each diagnosis was grounded in clinical symptoms, serum thyroxine and TRAb, thyroid ultrasound, and orbital computed tomography. Sequenced material: peripheral blood or thyroid tissue (not recorded which). The rearrangement joins TRBV7-9 to TRBJ1-3. The receptor's source is an adult woman with Graves' disease, either hyperthyroidism or ophthalmopathy (not recorded which). CDR3 region: CASSLEAGSNT.